This record looks at one T cell receptor beta chain sequence and its context. This record comes from a study of T cell changes during pregnancy in multiple sclerosis. Germline CDR1 and CDR2: SGHVS and FQNEAQ. V dropped 2 bases and J dropped 8 bases, with 27 bases sitting between them. There are 19 residues in the CDR3. Assay used: immunoSEQ multiplex PCR; TCRdb lists only in-frame clones, some missing. The profile shows under 55,000 clones, roughly 95% of them singletons. The sample in question was CD4+ T cells from peripheral blood mononuclear cells, obtained in the third trimester of pregnancy. The V call is TRBV7-8, the J call TRBJ1-4; D is uncertain. This sequence was found in a female donor with multiple sclerosis, enrolled in a pregnancy study. As DNA, the CDR3 is TGTGCCAGCAGCTTACGCGTAGGCAGGTTTGGAACCGATAACGAAAAACTGTTTTTT. Its translation: CASSLRVGRFGTDNEKLFF.